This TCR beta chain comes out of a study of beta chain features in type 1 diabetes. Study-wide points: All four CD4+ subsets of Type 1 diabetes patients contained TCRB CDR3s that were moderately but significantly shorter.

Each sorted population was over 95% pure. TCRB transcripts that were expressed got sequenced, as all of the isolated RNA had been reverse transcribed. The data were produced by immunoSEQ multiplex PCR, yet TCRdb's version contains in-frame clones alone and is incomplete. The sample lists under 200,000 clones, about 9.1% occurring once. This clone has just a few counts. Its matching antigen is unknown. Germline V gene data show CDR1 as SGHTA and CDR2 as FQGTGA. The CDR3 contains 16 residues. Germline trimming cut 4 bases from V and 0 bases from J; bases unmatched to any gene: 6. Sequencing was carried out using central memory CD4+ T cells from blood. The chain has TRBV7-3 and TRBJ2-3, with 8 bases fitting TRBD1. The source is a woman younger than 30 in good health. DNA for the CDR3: TGTGCCAGCAGCTCCGGACAGGGCGGAAGCACAGATACGCAGTATTTT. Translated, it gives CASSSGQGGSTDTQYF. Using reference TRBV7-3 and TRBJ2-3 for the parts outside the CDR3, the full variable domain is GAGVSQTPSNKVTEKGKYVELRCDPISGHTALYWYRQSLGQGPEFLIYFQGTGAADDSGLPNDRFFAVRPEGSVSTLKIQRTERGDSAVYLCASSSGQGGSTDTQYFGPGTRLTVL.